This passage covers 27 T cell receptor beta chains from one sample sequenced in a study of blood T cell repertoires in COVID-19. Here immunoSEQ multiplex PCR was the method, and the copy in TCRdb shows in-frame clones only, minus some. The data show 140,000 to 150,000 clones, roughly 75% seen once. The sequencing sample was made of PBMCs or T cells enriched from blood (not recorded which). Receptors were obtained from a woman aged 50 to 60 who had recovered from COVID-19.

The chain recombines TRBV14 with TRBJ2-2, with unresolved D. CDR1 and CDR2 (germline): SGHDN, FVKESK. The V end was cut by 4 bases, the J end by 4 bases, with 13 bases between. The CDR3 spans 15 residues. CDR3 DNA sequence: TGTGCCAGCAGCCCCTCGAGAGCCTCCACCGGGGAGCTGTTTTTT. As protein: CASSPSRASTGELFF.

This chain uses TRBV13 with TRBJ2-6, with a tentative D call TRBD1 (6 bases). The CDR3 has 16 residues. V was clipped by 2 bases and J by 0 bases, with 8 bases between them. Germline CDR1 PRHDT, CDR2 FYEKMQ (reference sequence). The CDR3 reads CASSLTGTSGANVLTF. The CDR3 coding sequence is TGTGCCAGCAGCTTAACAGGGACCTCTGGGGCCAACGTCCTGACTTTC.

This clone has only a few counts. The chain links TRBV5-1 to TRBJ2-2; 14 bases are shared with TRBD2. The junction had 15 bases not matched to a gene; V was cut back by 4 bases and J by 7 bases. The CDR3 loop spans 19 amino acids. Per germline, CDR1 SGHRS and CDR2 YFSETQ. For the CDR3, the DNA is TGCGCCAGCAGCCCCGGACTAGCGGGGGGCCCCCTTAGAGGCGGGGAGCTGTTTTTT. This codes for CASSPGLAGGPLRGGELFF.

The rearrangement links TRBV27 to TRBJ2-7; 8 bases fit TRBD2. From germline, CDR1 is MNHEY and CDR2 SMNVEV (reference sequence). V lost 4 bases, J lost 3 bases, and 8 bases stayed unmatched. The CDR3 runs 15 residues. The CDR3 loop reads CASSSLGGVFYEQYF. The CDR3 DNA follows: TGTGCCAGCAGTTCTCTCGGGGGGGTCTTCTACGAGCAGTACTTC.

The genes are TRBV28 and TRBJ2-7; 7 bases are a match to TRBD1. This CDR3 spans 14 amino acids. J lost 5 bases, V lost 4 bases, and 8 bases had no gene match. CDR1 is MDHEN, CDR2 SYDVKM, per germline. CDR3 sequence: CASSSGQIIDEQYV. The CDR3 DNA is TGTGCCAGCAGTTCGGGACAGATCATAGACGAGCAGTACGTC.

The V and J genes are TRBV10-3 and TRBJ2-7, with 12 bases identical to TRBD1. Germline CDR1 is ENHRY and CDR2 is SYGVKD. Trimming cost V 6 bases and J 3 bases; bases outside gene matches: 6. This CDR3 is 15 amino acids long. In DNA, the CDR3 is TGTGCCATCAGCTCCGGGACAGGGGGCGACTACGAGCAGTACGTC. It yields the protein CAISSGTGGDYEQYV.

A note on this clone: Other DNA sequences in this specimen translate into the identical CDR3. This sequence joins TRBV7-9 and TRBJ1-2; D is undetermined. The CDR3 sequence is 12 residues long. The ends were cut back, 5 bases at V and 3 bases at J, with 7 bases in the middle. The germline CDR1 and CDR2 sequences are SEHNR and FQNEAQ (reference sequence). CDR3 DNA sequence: TGTGCCAGCAGCCCCGGGGACTATGGCTACACCTTC. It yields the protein CASSPGDYGYTF.

The CDR3 DNA reads TGCGCCAGCAGCGATACAAACAGGGATACGCAGTATTTT. Residues: CASSDTNRDTQYF. J is TRBJ2-3 and V is TRBV5-1; D possibly corresponds to TRBD1 (5 bases). V was pared by 4 bases and J by 6 bases, with 12 bases between. Germline values: CDR1 SGHRS, CDR2 YFSETQ. The CDR3 totals 13 residues.

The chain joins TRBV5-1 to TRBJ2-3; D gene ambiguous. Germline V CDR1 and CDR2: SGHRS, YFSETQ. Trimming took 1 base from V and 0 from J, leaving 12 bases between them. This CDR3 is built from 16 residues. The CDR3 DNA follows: TGCGCCAGCAGCTTGCTCGGTAGATCGAGCACAGATACGCAGTATTTT. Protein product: CASSLLGRSSTDTQYF.

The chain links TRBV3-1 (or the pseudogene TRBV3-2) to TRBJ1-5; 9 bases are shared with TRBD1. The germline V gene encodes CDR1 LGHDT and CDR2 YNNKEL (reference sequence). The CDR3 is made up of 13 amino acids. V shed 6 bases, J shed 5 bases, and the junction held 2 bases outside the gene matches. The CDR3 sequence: CASSTGGYQPQHF. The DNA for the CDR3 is TGTGCCAGCAGTACAGGGGGCTATCAGCCCCAGCATTTT.

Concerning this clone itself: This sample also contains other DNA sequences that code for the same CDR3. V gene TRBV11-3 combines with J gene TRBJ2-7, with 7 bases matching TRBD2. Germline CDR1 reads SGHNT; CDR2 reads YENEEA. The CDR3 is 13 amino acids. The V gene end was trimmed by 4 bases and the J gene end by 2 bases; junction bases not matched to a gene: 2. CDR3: CASSSREAYEQYF. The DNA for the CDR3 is TGTGCCAGCAGCTCCCGGGAGGCCTACGAGCAGTACTTC.

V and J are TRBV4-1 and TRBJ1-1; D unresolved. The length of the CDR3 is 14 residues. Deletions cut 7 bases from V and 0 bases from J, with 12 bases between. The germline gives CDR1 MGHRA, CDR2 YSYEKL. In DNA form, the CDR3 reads TGCGCCAGCACCTACAGCCCCATGAACACTGAAGCTTTCTTT. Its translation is CASTYSPMNTEAFF.

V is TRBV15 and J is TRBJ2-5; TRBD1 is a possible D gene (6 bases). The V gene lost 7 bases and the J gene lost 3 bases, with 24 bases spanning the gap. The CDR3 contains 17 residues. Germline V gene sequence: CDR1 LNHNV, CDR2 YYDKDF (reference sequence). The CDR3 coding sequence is TGTGCCACCAATCCACCCCCCGGGACACCCCACGAAGAGACCCAGTACTTC. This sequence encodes CATNPPPGTPHEETQYF.

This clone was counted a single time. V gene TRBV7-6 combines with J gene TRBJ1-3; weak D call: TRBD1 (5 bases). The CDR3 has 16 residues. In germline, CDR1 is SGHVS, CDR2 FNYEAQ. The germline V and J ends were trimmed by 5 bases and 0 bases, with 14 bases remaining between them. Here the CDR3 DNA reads TGTGCCAGCAGCCGATATGACAGCAGCTCTGGAAACACCATATATTTT. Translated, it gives CASSRYDSSSGNTIYF.

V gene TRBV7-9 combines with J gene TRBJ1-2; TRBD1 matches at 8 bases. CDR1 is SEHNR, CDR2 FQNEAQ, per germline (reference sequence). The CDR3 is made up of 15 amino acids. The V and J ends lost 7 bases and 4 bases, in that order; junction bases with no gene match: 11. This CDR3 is CASTQISGGGYGYTF. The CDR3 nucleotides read TGTGCCAGCACGCAGATCTCAGGGGGCGGCTATGGCTACACCTTC.

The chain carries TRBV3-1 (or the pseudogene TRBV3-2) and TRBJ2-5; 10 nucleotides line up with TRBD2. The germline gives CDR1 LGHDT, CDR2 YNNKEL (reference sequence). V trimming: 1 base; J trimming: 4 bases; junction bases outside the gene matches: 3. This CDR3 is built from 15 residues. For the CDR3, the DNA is TGTGCCAGCAGCCAAGGTCCTAGCGGGGGAGAGACCCAGTACTTC. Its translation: CASSQGPSGGETQYF.

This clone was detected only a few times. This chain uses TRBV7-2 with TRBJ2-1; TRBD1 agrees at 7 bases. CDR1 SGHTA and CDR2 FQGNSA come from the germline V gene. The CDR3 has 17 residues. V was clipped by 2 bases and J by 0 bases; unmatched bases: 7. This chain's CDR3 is CASSLPSDRSSYNEQFF. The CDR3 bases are TGTGCCAGCAGCTTACCCTCGGACAGGAGCTCCTACAATGAGCAGTTCTTC. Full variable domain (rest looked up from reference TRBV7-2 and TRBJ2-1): GAGVSQSPSNKVTEKGKDVELRCDPISGHTALYWYRQSLGQGLEFLIYFQGNSAPDKSGLPSDRFSAERTGGSVSTLTIQRTQQEDSAVYLCASSLPSDRSSYNEQFFGPGTRLTVL.

This chain's CDR3 is CASYDYGIYEQYF. The CDR3 coding sequence is TGTGCCAGCTACGATTACGGGATTTACGAGCAGTACTTC. The V gene is TRBV21-1, the J gene TRBJ2-7; the table names TRBD2, a call not compared with the DNA. TRBV21-1 is tagged as a pseudogene. This CDR3 is built from 13 residues.

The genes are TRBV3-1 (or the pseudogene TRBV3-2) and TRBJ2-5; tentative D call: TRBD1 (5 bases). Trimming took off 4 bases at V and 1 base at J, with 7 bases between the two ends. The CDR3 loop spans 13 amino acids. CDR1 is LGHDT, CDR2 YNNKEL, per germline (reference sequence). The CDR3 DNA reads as TGTGCCAGCAGCCCAGGGCTCCAAGAGACCCAGTACTTC. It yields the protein CASSPGLQETQYF.

Here the CDR3 reads CASSYQGVGTEAFF. DNA for the CDR3: TGCGCCAGCAGTTATCAGGGGGTAGGCACTGAAGCTTTCTTT. The J gene is TRBJ1-1, the V gene TRBV4-1; 7 bases align to TRBD1. The CDR3 is 14 amino acids. The J segment lost 4 bases and the V segment lost 6 bases, leaving 8 bases of the junction unmatched. CDR1 is MGHRA, CDR2 YSYEKL, per germline.

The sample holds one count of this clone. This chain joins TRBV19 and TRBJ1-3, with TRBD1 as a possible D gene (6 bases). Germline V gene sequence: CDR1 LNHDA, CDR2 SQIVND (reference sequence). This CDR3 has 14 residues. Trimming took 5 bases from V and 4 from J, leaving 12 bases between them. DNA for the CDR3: TGTGCCAGTAGTTTGGGGGCGCACGGAAACACCATATATTTT. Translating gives CASSLGAHGNTIYF.

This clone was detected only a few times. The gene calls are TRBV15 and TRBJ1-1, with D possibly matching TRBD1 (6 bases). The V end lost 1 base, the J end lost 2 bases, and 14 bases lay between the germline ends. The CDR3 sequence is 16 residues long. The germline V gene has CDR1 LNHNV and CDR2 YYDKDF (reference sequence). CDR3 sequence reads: CATSRALDSLNTEAFF. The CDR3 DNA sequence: TGTGCCACCAGCAGAGCCTTGGACAGCCTTAACACTGAAGCTTTCTTT.

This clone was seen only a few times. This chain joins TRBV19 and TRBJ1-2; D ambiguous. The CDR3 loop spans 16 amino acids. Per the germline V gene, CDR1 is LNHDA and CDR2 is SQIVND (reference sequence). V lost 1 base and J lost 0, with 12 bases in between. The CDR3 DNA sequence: TGTGCCAGTAGTATAGCCTCGGGAGTAGCTAACTATGGCTACACCTTC. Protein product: CASSIASGVANYGYTF.

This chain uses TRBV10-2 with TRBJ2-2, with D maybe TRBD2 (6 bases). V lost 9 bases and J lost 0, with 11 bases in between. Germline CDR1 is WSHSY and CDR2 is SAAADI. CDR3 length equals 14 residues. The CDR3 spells CASRGGTNTGELFF. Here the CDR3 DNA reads TGCGCCAGTCGGGGAGGCACGAACACCGGGGAGCTGTTTTTT.

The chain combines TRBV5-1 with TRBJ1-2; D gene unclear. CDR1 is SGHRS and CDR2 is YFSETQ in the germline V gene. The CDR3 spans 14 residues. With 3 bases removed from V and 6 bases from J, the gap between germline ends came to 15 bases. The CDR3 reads CASSWAKGADGYTF. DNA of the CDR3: TGCGCCAGCAGCTGGGCAAAAGGTGCCGATGGCTACACCTTC.

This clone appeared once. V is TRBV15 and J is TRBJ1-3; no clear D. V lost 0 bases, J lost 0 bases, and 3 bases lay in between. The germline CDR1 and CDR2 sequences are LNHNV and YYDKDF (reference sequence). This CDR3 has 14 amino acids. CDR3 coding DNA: TGTGCCACCAGCAGAGACAACTCTGGAAACACCATATATTTT. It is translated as CATSRDNSGNTIYF. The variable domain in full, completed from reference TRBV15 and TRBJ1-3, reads DAMVIQNPRYQVTQFGKPVTLSCSQTLNHNVMYWYQQKSSQAPKLLFHYYDKDFNNEADTPDNFQSRRPNTSFCFLDIRSPGLGDTAMYLCATSRDNSGNTIYFGEGSWLTVV.

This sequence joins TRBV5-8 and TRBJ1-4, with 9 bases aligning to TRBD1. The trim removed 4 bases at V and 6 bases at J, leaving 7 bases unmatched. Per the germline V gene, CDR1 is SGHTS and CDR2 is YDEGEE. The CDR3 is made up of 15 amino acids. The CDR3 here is CASSARTGVHEKLFF. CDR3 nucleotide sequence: TGTGCCAGCAGCGCTAGGACAGGGGTTCATGAAAAACTGTTTTTT.